What follows are 8 T cell receptor beta chains derived from one specimen sequenced in a study of cytomegalovirus exposure and HLA in healthy donors. Assay: immunoSEQ multiplex PCR; the TCRdb copy retains only in-frame clones and omits some. The sample contains some 83,000 clones, around 94% of which appear only once. Specimen: PBMCs. These receptors were obtained from a woman aged 18-30 years in good health and CMV-seropositive.

This rearrangement joins TRBV11-3 to TRBJ1-5; D may be TRBD1 (5 bases). The V and J ends lost 5 bases and 3 bases respectively, with 11 bases between them. The CDR3 has 14 residues. Germline V gene lookup returns CDR1 SGHNT and CDR2 YENEEA. CDR3 coding DNA: TGTGCCAGCAGCCGAACAGGTCCCAATCAGCCCCAGCATTTT. Translation gives CASSRTGPNQPQHF. Supplemented by reference TRBV11-3 and TRBJ1-5, the full variable domain reads EAGVVQSPRYKIIEKKQPVAFWCNPISGHNTLYWYLQNLGQGPELLIRYENEEAVDDSQLPKDRFSAERLKGVDSTLKIQPAELGDSAVYLCASSRTGPNQPQHFGDGTRLSIL.

V gene TRBV9 combines with J gene TRBJ1-1; D is uncertain. Germline V CDR1 and CDR2: SGDLS, YYNGEE. V dropped 0 bases and J dropped 4 bases, with 13 bases sitting between them. The CDR3 runs 15 residues. CDR3 region: CASSVDGHEGTEAFF. For the CDR3, the DNA is TGTGCCAGCAGCGTAGACGGCCATGAGGGCACTGAAGCTTTCTTT.

The chain joins TRBV5-1 to TRBJ2-1, with TRBD1 identical over 9 bases. The J segment lost 3 bases and the V segment lost 5 bases, leaving 9 bases of the junction unmatched. The CDR3 runs to 16 residues. CDR1 is SGHRS and CDR2 is YFSETQ in the germline V gene. The CDR3 nucleotides are TGCGCCAGCAGTTGGCCCGACAGGGGGGACTACAATGAGCAGTTCTTC. This translates into CASSWPDRGDYNEQFF.

CDR3 region: CASSLTAYTDTQYF. The CDR3 region has the DNA TGTGCCAGCAGCTTGACAGCCTACACAGATACGCAGTATTTT. The chain carries TRBV11-1 and TRBJ2-3, with a weak D call TRBD1 (5 bases). Germline V gives CDR1 SGHAT, CDR2 FQDESV (reference sequence). V dropped 3 bases and J dropped 2 bases, with 9 bases sitting between them. This CDR3 is built from 14 residues.

The chain recombines TRBV4-3 with TRBJ2-2, with D maybe TRBD1 (6 bases). V gave up 2 bases and J gave up 6 bases, with 19 bases separating them. Germline V gene data show CDR1 as LGHNA and CDR2 as YSLEER. The CDR3 totals 17 residues. CDR3 sequence: CASSQSTDRTMAGELFF. CDR3 nucleotide sequence: TGCGCCAGCAGCCAATCTACCGACAGGACGATGGCCGGGGAGCTGTTTTTT.

This rearrangement joins TRBV7-2 to TRBJ2-1, with D possibly TRBD2 on 6 matching bases. Germline values: CDR1 SGHTA, CDR2 FQGNSA. Trimming removed 5 bases from V and 1 base from J, with 12 bases in between. This CDR3 spans 15 amino acids. This chain's CDR3 is CASSPIADSYNEQFF. The CDR3, as DNA: TGTGCCAGCAGCCCCATAGCGGATTCCTACAATGAGCAGTTCTTC.

This chain connects TRBV19 to TRBJ1-2; D ambiguous. Looked up from germline, CDR1 is LNHDA and CDR2 is SQIVND (reference sequence). The CDR3 spans 13 residues. V was clipped by 5 bases and J by 8 bases, with 15 bases between them. CDR3 protein: CASSGFRGSGYTF. The CDR3 coding sequence is TGTGCCAGTAGTGGGTTTCGGGGTAGCGGCTACACCTTC.

This chain uses TRBV7-2 with TRBJ2-7, with TRBD1 identical over 8 bases. V lost 0 bases and J lost 5; bases outside the gene matches: 6. This CDR3 has 15 amino acids. Germline V lookup: CDR1 SGHTA, CDR2 FQGNSA. The CDR3 nucleotides are TGTGCCAGCAGCTTAGCAGGACAGGGTTTCGACGAGCAGTACTTC. Amino acids: CASSLAGQGFDEQYF. Combining the CDR3 with reference TRBV7-2 and TRBJ2-7 gives the whole variable domain GAGVSQSPSNKVTEKGKDVELRCDPISGHTALYWYRQSLGQGLEFLIYFQGNSAPDKSGLPSDRFSAERTGGSVSTLTIQRTQQEDSAVYLCASSLAGQGFDEQYFGPGTRLTVT.